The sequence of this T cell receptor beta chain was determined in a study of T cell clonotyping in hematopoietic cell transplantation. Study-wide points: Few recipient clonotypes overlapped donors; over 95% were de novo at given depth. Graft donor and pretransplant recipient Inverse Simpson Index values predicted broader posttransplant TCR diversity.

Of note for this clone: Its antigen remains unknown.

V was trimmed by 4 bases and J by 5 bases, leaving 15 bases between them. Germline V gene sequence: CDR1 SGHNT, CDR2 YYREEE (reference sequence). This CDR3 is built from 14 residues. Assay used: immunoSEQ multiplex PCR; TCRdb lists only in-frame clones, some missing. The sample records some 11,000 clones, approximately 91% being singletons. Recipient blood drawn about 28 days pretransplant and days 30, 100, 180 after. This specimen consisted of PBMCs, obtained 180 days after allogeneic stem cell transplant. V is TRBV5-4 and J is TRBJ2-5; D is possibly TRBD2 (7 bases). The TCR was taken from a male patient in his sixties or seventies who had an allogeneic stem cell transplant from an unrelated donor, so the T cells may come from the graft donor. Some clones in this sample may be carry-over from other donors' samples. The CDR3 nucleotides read TGTGCCAGCAGCAGGGCGGGGGCCGGGGAGACCCAGTACTTC. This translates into CASSRAGAGETQYF.